A selection of T cell receptor beta chains follows, all from one sample in a study of T cells after yellow fever vaccination. TCRdb reprocessed the 5' RACE reads with MiXCR, giving one entry per CDR3 protein. The table includes approximately 300,000 distinct CDR3 sequences, around 6.8% detected once. The sample in question was PBMCs, obtained about 41 days after the first yellow fever vaccination. The receptors come from a man younger than 30 who received the YFV17D yellow fever vaccine. The CDR3 runs from the conserved cysteine through the conserved F or W. Fields, in order: J gene, V gene, clone size, D gene, CDR3 protein, CDR3 DNA. The D gene is left open where the match is weak. Size is stated for part of the rows, as once, few or many counts, or as a class when the clone is expanded.

j_gene: TRBJ1-1
v_gene: TRBV27
abundance: few
d_gene: -
CDR3aa: CASSRTGRTEAFF
CDR3nt: TGTGCCAGCAGCCGAACGGGGCGCACTGAAGCTTTCTTT

j_gene: TRBJ1-2
v_gene: TRBV5-1
abundance: few
d_gene: -
CDR3aa: CASSLAGAWLDGYTF
CDR3nt: TGCGCCAGCAGCTTAGCGGGGGCTTGGTTGGATGGCTACACCTTC

j_gene: TRBJ2-3
v_gene: TRBV7-6
abundance: many
d_gene: -
CDR3aa: CASSPGLASLYTQYF
CDR3nt: TGTGCCAGCAGCCCCGGGCTTGCTAGCCTTTATACGCAGTATTTT

j_gene: TRBJ2-7
v_gene: TRBV20-1
abundance: many
d_gene: -
CDR3aa: CSVEGGSYEQYF
CDR3nt: TGCAGTGTAGAAGGGGGGAGCTACGAGCAGTACTTC

j_gene: TRBJ2-5
v_gene: TRBV29-1
abundance: many
d_gene: TRBD1
CDR3aa: CSVGDRETQYF
CDR3nt: TGCAGCGTCGGGGACAGGGAGACCCAGTACTTC

j_gene: TRBJ2-5
v_gene: TRBV9
abundance: -
d_gene: -
CDR3aa: CASSLSPGVRETQYF
CDR3nt: TGTGCCAGCAGCTTATCGCCAGGGGTGCGAGAGACCCAGTACTTC

j_gene: TRBJ1-2
v_gene: TRBV20-1
abundance: few
d_gene: TRBD1
CDR3aa: CSASKTGGAYGYTF
CDR3nt: TGCAGTGCTAGCAAAACAGGGGGCGCATACGGCTACACCTTC

j_gene: TRBJ1-2
v_gene: TRBV12-3/TRBV12-4
abundance: many
d_gene: -
CDR3aa: CASSPIGGLEDGYTF
CDR3nt: TGTGCCAGCAGCCCGATAGGTGGTTTGGAGGATGGCTACACCTTC

j_gene: TRBJ1-5
v_gene: TRBV7-9
abundance: -
d_gene: -
CDR3aa: CASSLGVDGDFKAQHF
CDR3nt: TGTGCCAGCAGCTTAGGGGTCGACGGTGACTTTAAGGCCCAGCATTTT

j_gene: TRBJ2-5
v_gene: TRBV12-3/TRBV12-4
abundance: few
d_gene: TRBD2
CDR3aa: CASSPQGGGQETQYF
CDR3nt: TGTGCCAGCAGTCCTCAGGGCGGGGGCCAAGAGACCCAGTACTTC

j_gene: TRBJ2-5
v_gene: TRBV10-3
abundance: few
d_gene: -
CDR3aa: CAIPPPVF
CDR3nt: TGTGCCATCCCCCCCCCGGTGTTC

j_gene: TRBJ2-2
v_gene: TRBV20-1
abundance: few
d_gene: TRBD2
CDR3aa: CSAEPGTSGGNTGELFF
CDR3nt: TGCAGTGCTGAGCCTGGGACTAGCGGGGGAAACACCGGGGAGCTGTTTTTT

j_gene: TRBJ1-5
v_gene: TRBV6-1
abundance: many
d_gene: TRBD1
CDR3aa: CASSEDPGGTYYQPQHF
CDR3nt: TGTGCCAGCAGTGAAGACCCAGGGGGCACTTATTATCAGCCCCAGCATTTT

j_gene: TRBJ1-5
v_gene: TRBV2
abundance: -
d_gene: -
CDR3aa: CANPTGGCQPQHF
CDR3nt: TGTGCCAACCCCACAGGTGGTTGTCAGCCCCAGCATTTT

j_gene: TRBJ2-5
v_gene: TRBV29-1
abundance: once
d_gene: -
CDR3aa: CSVGTAGISIKETQYF
CDR3nt: TGCAGCGTGGGGACGGCCGGGATTAGCATCAAAGAGACCCAGTACTTC

j_gene: TRBJ2-3
v_gene: TRBV20-1
abundance: -
d_gene: -
CDR3aa: CSARGSLLSTDTQYF
CDR3nt: TGCAGTGCTAGGGGGTCCCTCCTCAGCACAGATACGCAGTATTTT